This TCR beta chain was observed in a study of T cell responses to AZD1222 COVID-19 vaccine. Study in general: Pooling was applied to second doses at about 4 or about 12 weeks.

This clone is medium-sized within its sample. Its target is not known. Whole-study results and caveats: The study found Spike-specific TCR breadth and depth rose after two AZD1222 doses.

This CDR3 contains 16 residues. Germline CDR1 MRHNA, CDR2 SNTAGT. The V segment lost 4 bases and the J segment 2 bases; nucleotides outside the gene matches: 0. Method: immunoSEQ multiplex PCR; TCRdb's copy keeps in-frame clones and lacks some. The table includes approximately 170,000 clones, 85% to 90% detected once. The chain has TRBV6-4 and TRBJ2-6; TRBD2 matches 12 bases. The receptor's source is an adult in good health. Sequencing was performed on peripheral blood, taken on day 0 of AZD1222 vaccination. The CDR3 bases are TGTGCCAGCAGTGCTAGCGGGGGGGCTGGGGCCAACGTCCTGACTTTC. Amino acid sequence: CASSASGGAGANVLTF.